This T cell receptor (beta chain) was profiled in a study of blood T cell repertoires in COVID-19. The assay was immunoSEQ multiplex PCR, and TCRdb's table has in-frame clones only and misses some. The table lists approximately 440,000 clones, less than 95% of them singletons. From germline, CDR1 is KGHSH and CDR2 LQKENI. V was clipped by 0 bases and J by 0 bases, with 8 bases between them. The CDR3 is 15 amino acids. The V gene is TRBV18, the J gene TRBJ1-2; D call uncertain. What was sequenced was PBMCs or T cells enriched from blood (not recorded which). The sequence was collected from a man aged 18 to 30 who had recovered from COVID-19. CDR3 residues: CASSPPSVTNYGYTF. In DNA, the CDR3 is TGTGCCAGCTCACCACCCTCAGTTACTAACTATGGCTACACCTTC.